This is a list of T cell receptor beta chains from one sample in a study of blood T cell repertoires in COVID-19. This table comes from immunoSEQ multiplex PCR, and its TCRdb copy is limited to in-frame clones, with some not included. The sample records under 300,000 clones, roughly nine tenths being singletons. The sample taken for sequencing was PBMCs or T cells enriched from blood (not recorded which). These TCRs come from a woman between 25 and 40 years old with acute COVID-19. The CDR3 runs from the conserved cysteine through the conserved F or W. D genes are given only for firm matches. Expanded clones are given a class, and other clones once, few, many or no size at all.

v_gene,d_gene,len,j_gene,abundance,CDR3aa,CDR3nt
TRBV28,NA,14,TRBJ2-2,NA,CASSLSSGDGELFF,TGTGCCAGCAGTTTGTCCTCAGGGGACGGGGAGCTGTTTTTT
TRBV4-2,TRBD2,13,TRBJ2-1,NA,CASSLSSGNEQFF,TGTGCCAGCAGCCTCTCTAGCGGGAATGAGCAGTTCTTC
TRBV11-2,NA,17,TRBJ1-3,NA,CASSIALSRTAGNTIYF,TGTGCCAGCAGCATTGCCCTTTCCCGGACAGCTGGAAACACCATATATTTT
TRBV19,TRBD1,14,TRBJ1-5,NA,CASSHQGAEQPQHF,TGTGCCAGTAGTCATCAGGGGGCGGAACAGCCCCAGCATTTT
TRBV7-2,TRBD2,18,TRBJ2-4,NA,CASSPGVAGGPSKNIQYF,TGTGCCAGCAGCCCCGGGGTAGCGGGAGGGCCGAGCAAAAACATTCAGTACTTC
TRBV12-5,NA,14,TRBJ1-1,NA,CASGKQVLNTEAFF,TGTGCTAGTGGAAAACAGGTCCTGAACACTGAAGCTTTCTTT
TRBV28,NA,15,TRBJ1-5,NA,CASSFGQGKLQPQHF,TGTGCCAGCAGTTTTGGGCAGGGGAAACTTCAGCCCCAGCATTTT
TRBV28,NA,13,TRBJ2-2,once,CASRLSRSGELFF,TGTGCCAGCAGACTTTCTAGGTCCGGGGAGCTGTTTTTT
TRBV10-1,TRBD1,13,TRBJ1-1,few,CASSRDRNTEAFF,TGCGCCAGCAGCCGGGACAGGAACACTGAAGCTTTCTTT
TRBV2,TRBD1,15,TRBJ2-3,NA,CASRRMDRNTDTQYF,TGTGCCAGCAGACGAATGGACAGGAACACAGATACGCAGTATTTT
TRBV14,NA,14,TRBJ2-2,NA,CASSQVTATGELFF,TGTGCCAGCAGCCAAGTAACAGCAACCGGGGAGCTGTTTTTT
TRBV28,TRBD2,18,TRBJ2-5,NA,CASSFPFASGDFRETQYF,TGTGCCAGCAGTTTTCCGTTCGCTAGCGGGGATTTCCGGGAGACCCAGTACTTC
TRBV24-1,TRBD2,16,TRBJ2-1,once,CATSDATSGSYNEQFF,TGTGCCACCAGTGACGCTACTAGCGGGAGCTACAATGAGCAGTTCTTC
TRBV7-9,TRBD2,17,TRBJ2-2,NA,CASSWGLAGANTGELFF,TGTGCCAGCAGCTGGGGTCTAGCGGGAGCGAACACCGGGGAGCTGTTTTTT
TRBV7-2,NA,14,TRBJ1-5,once,CASSPRGGSQPQHF,TGTGCCAGCAGCCCTCGGGGGGGCAGTCAGCCCCAGCATTTT
TRBV30,TRBD1,16,TRBJ1-5,NA,CAWSAKDRGGNQPQHF,TGTGCCTGGAGTGCCAAGGACAGGGGAGGCAATCAGCCCCAGCATTTT
TRBV4-3,TRBD1,15,TRBJ1-3,NA,CASSQATGAGNTIYF,TGCGCCAGCAGCCAAGCAACAGGGGCCGGAAACACCATATATTTT
TRBV5-1,NA,15,TRBJ1-5,NA,CASTETGDSNQPQHF,TGCGCCAGCACCGAGACAGGTGATAGCAATCAGCCCCAGCATTTT
TRBV7-3,NA,13,TRBJ1-6,few,CASSLTRGSPLHF,TGTGCCAGCAGCTTAACCCGGGGGTCACCCCTCCACTTT
TRBV28,TRBD1,18,TRBJ1-5,once,CASSSPGTGGEVNQPQHF,TGTGCCAGCAGTTCCCCTGGGACAGGGGGTGAGGTAAATCAGCCCCAGCATTTT
TRBV10-1,TRBD2,12,TRBJ2-7,NA,CASSEGRDEQYF,TGCGCCAGCAGTGAGGGGAGGGACGAGCAGTACTTC
TRBV18,TRBD2,17,TRBJ2-1,NA,CASSDSLAGGTYNEQFF,TGTGCCAGCTCAGATTCTCTAGCGGGAGGAACCTACAATGAGCAGTTCTTC
TRBV18,TRBD2,15,TRBJ2-7,NA,CASSAITSGSREQYF,TGTGCCAGCTCTGCGATAACTAGCGGGAGTAGGGAGCAGTACTTC
TRBV7-6,NA,10,TRBJ2-2,NA,CATGGGELFF,TGTGCCACAGGTGGCGGGGAGCTGTTTTTT
TRBV5-6,TRBD1,15,TRBJ1-5,NA,CASSLGQGRGQPQHF,TGTGCCAGCAGCTTGGGACAGGGAAGGGGTCAGCCCCAGCATTTT
TRBV7-9,NA,15,TRBJ1-3,NA,CASSPQGTVGNTIYF,TGTGCCAGCAGCCCTCAGGGGACGGTGGGAAACACCATATATTTT
TRBV3-1/TRBV3-2,NA,14,TRBJ1-3,NA,CASSQIRSGNTIYF,TGTGCCAGCAGCCAAATCCGTTCTGGAAACACCATATATTTT
TRBV5-1,NA,14,TRBJ2-7,few,CASSFRTDVVEQYF,TGCGCCAGCAGCTTTCGGACAGACGTGGTCGAGCAGTACTTC
TRBV9,NA,14,TRBJ1-1,NA,CASSGGGRNTEAFF,TGTGCCAGCAGCGGAGGAGGTAGGAACACTGAAGCTTTCTTT
TRBV3-1/TRBV3-2,TRBD1,15,TRBJ2-1,NA,CASSPQVQGAGEQFF,TGTGCCAGCAGCCCTCAGGTCCAGGGGGCGGGTGAGCAGTTCTTC
TRBV5-1,NA,16,TRBJ2-6,NA,CASSLYSPAGANVLTF,TGCGCCAGCAGCTTGTATTCACCGGCTGGGGCCAACGTCCTGACTTTC
TRBV7-2,TRBD1,13,TRBJ1-1,NA,CASSLGTGGRAFF,TGTGCCAGCAGCTTAGGAACAGGGGGCCGAGCTTTCTTT
TRBV3-1/TRBV3-2,TRBD1,16,TRBJ2-3,NA,CASSLGTGWTADTQYF,TGTGCCAGCAGTCTTGGGACAGGGTGGACAGCAGATACGCAGTATTTT
TRBV3-1/TRBV3-2,NA,14,TRBJ1-5,once,CASSPGEHGQPQHF,TGTGCCAGCAGCCCAGGGGAACATGGTCAGCCCCAGCATTTT
TRBV6-5,TRBD2,15,TRBJ2-7,NA,CASSQPSGEGGEQYF,TGTGCCAGCAGTCAACCTTCGGGGGAGGGCGGCGAGCAGTACTTC
TRBV18,NA,13,TRBJ1-1,once,CASSRKGYTEAFF,TGTGCCAGCTCCCGAAAGGGGTACACTGAAGCTTTCTTT
TRBV7-6,TRBD2,15,TRBJ2-7,few,CASSFLAGGDYEQYF,TGTGCCAGCAGCTTCCTAGCGGGAGGAGACTACGAGCAGTACTTC
TRBV3-1/TRBV3-2,TRBD1,17,TRBJ1-3,NA,CASSQRGTGPSGNTIYF,TGTGCCAGCAGCCAAAGGGGGACAGGCCCCTCTGGAAACACCATATATTTT
TRBV9,TRBD1,16,TRBJ1-3,few,CASSATGAGTGNTIYF,TGTGCCAGCAGCGCGACAGGGGCCGGGACTGGAAACACCATATATTTT
TRBV7-8,TRBD1,16,TRBJ1-4,NA,CASSLARDSFNEKLFF,TGTGCCAGCAGCCTGGCCCGGGACAGCTTTAATGAAAAACTGTTTTTT
TRBV6-2/TRBV6-3,NA,14,TRBJ2-7,NA,CASSYGGQLYEQYF,TGTGCCAGCAGTTACGGGGGACAACTCTACGAGCAGTACTTC
TRBV20-1,NA,11,TRBJ1-1,NA,CSAATNTEAFF,TGCAGTGCAGCAACTAACACTGAAGCTTTCTTT
TRBV13,NA,13,TRBJ2-7,NA,CASSLESGYEQYF,TGTGCCAGCAGCTTAGAGTCAGGCTACGAGCAGTACTTC
TRBV7-3,TRBD2,15,TRBJ2-1,NA,CASSSLAGGYNEQFF,TGTGCCAGCAGCTCACTAGCGGGAGGGTACAATGAGCAGTTCTTC
TRBV10-1,TRBD2,16,TRBJ2-3,NA,CASSEWAGLSGGTQYF,TGCGCCAGCTCTGAATGGGCGGGACTTTCGGGAGGTACGCAGTATTTT
TRBV30,TRBD1,13,TRBJ1-6,NA,CAWTRGQGVPLHF,TGTGCCTGGACACGGGGACAGGGGGTACCCCTCCACTTT
TRBV6-2/TRBV6-3,TRBD1,14,TRBJ2-5,NA,CASSYQGAWETQYF,TGTGCCAGCAGTTATCAGGGGGCATGGGAGACCCAGTACTTC
TRBV21-1,NA,16,TRBJ2-3,NA,CASSSPGLAGADTQYF,TGTGCCAGCAGCTCCCCAGGGCTAGCGGGAGCGGATACGCAGTATTTT
TRBV6-5,TRBD1,13,TRBJ1-5,NA,CARADRIHQPQHF,TGTGCCAGGGCGGACAGGATCCATCAGCCCCAGCATTTT
TRBV7-2,TRBD1,15,TRBJ2-7,few,CASSLFRGQKYEQYF,TGTGCCAGCAGCTTATTTAGGGGACAGAAATACGAGCAGTACTTC
TRBV6-5,TRBD1,15,TRBJ1-2,NA,CASSYSSTGDYGYTF,TGTGCCAGCAGTTACTCCTCGACAGGGGACTATGGCTACACCTTC
TRBV21-1,NA,14,TRBJ2-2,NA,CASSNLPRTGELFF,TGTGCCAGCAGCAACCTCCCCCGGACCGGGGAGCTGTTTTTT
TRBV30,TRBD1,15,TRBJ1-4,NA,CAWSVGTGDNEKLFF,TGTGCCTGGAGTGTGGGGACAGGGGATAATGAAAAACTGTTTTTT